Following are 14 T cell receptor beta chains from one sample sequenced in a study of T cell responses to AZD1222 COVID-19 vaccine. The repertoire was sequenced with immunoSEQ multiplex PCR; TCRdb's copy has only in-frame clones and lacks some. Its table lists over 120,000 clones. Sequenced material: peripheral blood. All receptors derive from an adult in good health.

The chain employs TRBV6-2 or TRBV6-3 and TRBJ2-1, with 9 bases lining up with TRBD1. Germline trimming cut 6 bases from V and 5 bases from J; bases unmatched to any gene: 17. Germline values: CDR1 MNHEY, CDR2 SVGEGT. This CDR3 is built from 18 residues. The CDR3 nucleotides are TGTGCCAGCAGCCCTACACGGGGACAGGGACTTTTGAACAATGAGCAGTTCTTC. Its protein product is CASSPTRGQGLLNNEQFF.

The chain couples TRBV27 to TRBJ1-4; 10 bases are shared with TRBD1. The germline CDR1 and CDR2 sequences are MNHEY and SMNVEV (reference sequence). This CDR3 has 14 residues. V lost 5 bases and J lost 8; bases outside the gene matches: 5. The CDR3 DNA sequence: TGTGCCAGCAGTCAGACAGGGGGCTACGAAAAACTGTTTTTT. Encoded protein: CASSQTGGYEKLFF.

This chain joins TRBV19 and TRBJ1-5; D unclear. Deletions cut 1 base from V and 0 bases from J, with 4 bases between. The CDR3 is made up of 14 amino acids. The V gene's germline CDR1 is LNHDA and CDR2 SQIVND (reference sequence). CDR3: CASSIVVSNQPQHF. Written as DNA, the CDR3 is TGTGCCAGTAGTATAGTGGTTAGCAATCAGCCCCAGCATTTT.

In the case of this clone: One junction end disagrees with the germline gene, perhaps due to a read error. The chain combines TRBV6-6 with TRBJ1-2; D uncertain. This CDR3 comprises 13 residues. CDR1 and CDR2 from the germline V gene are MNHNY and SVGAGI (reference sequence). CDR3 amino acids: CASSDSGFYGYTF. The CDR3 nucleotides are TGTGCCAGCAGTGACTCAGGATTCTATGGCTACACCTTC.

This chain's CDR3 is CASSWAPEGTAITGELFF. CDR3 in DNA: TGTGCCAGCAGTTGGGCCCCGGAGGGGACAGCCATCACCGGGGAGCTGTTTTTT. The chain joins TRBV6-2 or TRBV6-3 to TRBJ2-2; a possible D gene is TRBD1 (7 bases). The CDR3 consists of 18 residues. Trimming removed 4 bases at V and 4 bases at J, with 22 bases between. Germline V gives CDR1 MNHEY, CDR2 SVGEGT.

In DNA, the CDR3 is TGCGCCAGCAGCCCTCGGGGAGGGGGCAGTGGCTATGGCTACACCTTC. Translated, it gives CASSPRGGGSGYGYTF. The rearrangement joins TRBV4-3 to TRBJ1-2; TRBD1 agrees at 7 bases. V shed 4 bases, J shed 4 bases, and the junction held 12 bases outside the gene matches. The CDR3 consists of 16 residues. Germline loops: CDR1 LGHNA, CDR2 YSLEER.

The V and J genes are TRBV18 and TRBJ1-6, with TRBD1 as a possible D gene (5 bases). Germline values: CDR1 KGHSH, CDR2 LQKENI. The CDR3 sequence is 14 residues long. The V gene lost 5 bases and the J gene lost 6 bases, with 11 bases spanning the gap. CDR3 protein: CASSDRTSNSPLHF. The CDR3 DNA reads as TGTGCCAGCTCAGACCGGACATCTAATTCACCCCTCCACTTT.

Turning to this clone: At one of its ends the junction is not consistent with the germline gene, which may arise from a read error. Within the sample, other DNA sequences also encode this same CDR3. This chain links TRBV3-1 (or the pseudogene TRBV3-2) with TRBJ2-2, with D possibly TRBD1 on 5 matching bases. Germline V gene data show CDR1 as LGHDT and CDR2 as YNNKEL (reference sequence). CDR3 length: 16 residues. This chain's CDR3 is CASSQDPAPDTGELFF. The DNA for the CDR3 is TGTGCCAGCAGCCAAGATCCCGCCCCGGACACTGGGGAGCTGTTTTTT.

The DNA for the CDR3 is TGCAGCGTGGAAACAGGGATTGGAAACACCATATATTTT. This gives the protein CSVETGIGNTIYF. The rearrangement links TRBV29-1 to TRBJ1-3; weak D call: TRBD1 (6 bases). V was trimmed by 6 bases and J by 3 bases, leaving 12 bases between them. Per the germline V gene, CDR1 is SQVTM and CDR2 is ANQGSEA. The CDR3 extends over 13 amino acids.

The rearrangement uses TRBV7-2 and TRBJ2-1; D is perhaps TRBD1 or TRBD2 (5 bases each). CDR1 and CDR2 from the germline V gene are SGHTA and FQGNSA. This CDR3 spans 17 amino acids. Trimming cost V 5 bases and J 2 bases, with 19 bases left between them. CDR3 nucleotide sequence: TGTGCCAGCAGCCCCTTAGGGACCCGACCCCCCTACAATGAGCAGTTCTTC. Its translation: CASSPLGTRPPYNEQFF.

The chain uses TRBV19 and TRBJ2-7; possible D gene TRBD1, 6 bases. V lost 5 bases to trimming and J lost 5 bases, with 16 bases between them. The CDR3 is 14 amino acids. The germline CDR1 and CDR2 sequences are LNHDA and SQIVND (reference sequence). DNA for the CDR3: TGTGCCAGTAGTGCCGGGACATCGCTGAACGAGCAGTACTTC. This sequence encodes CASSAGTSLNEQYF. Drawing the rest from reference TRBV19 and TRBJ2-7, the complete variable domain is DGGITQSPKYLFRKEGQNVTLSCEQNLNHDAMYWYRQDPGQGLRLIYYSQIVNDFQKGDIAEGYSVSREKKESFPLTVTSAQKNPTAFYLCASSAGTSLNEQYFGPGTRLTVT.

The J gene is TRBJ2-3, the V gene TRBV5-1, with TRBD1 as a possible D gene (6 bases). This CDR3 comprises 15 residues. Germline values: CDR1 SGHRS, CDR2 YFSETQ. The V and J ends lost 0 bases and 4 bases respectively, with 12 bases between them. Here the CDR3 reads CASSLAVRGPDTQYF. The DNA for the CDR3 is TGCGCCAGCAGCTTGGCCGTCAGGGGCCCAGATACGCAGTATTTT.

V and J are TRBV6-5 and TRBJ1-2; TRBD1 matches 7 bases. J lost 3 bases, V lost 7 bases, and 11 bases had no gene match. The CDR3 is 15 amino acids. CDR1 MNHEY and CDR2 SVGAGI come from the germline V gene. This CDR3 is CASITPLGQDYGYTF. Here the CDR3 DNA reads TGTGCCAGCATCACTCCCCTCGGACAGGACTATGGCTACACCTTC.

The chain is built from TRBV11-3 and TRBJ2-7, with D maybe TRBD2 (7 bases). The CDR3 spans 15 residues. In germline, CDR1 is SGHNT, CDR2 YENEEA. V was shortened by 3 bases and J by 0 bases, with 12 bases between the two germline ends. In DNA form, the CDR3 reads TGTGCCAGCAGCTTTGGGGGGGCCCCCTCCTACGAGCAGTACTTC. Translation gives CASSFGGAPSYEQYF.